This TCR beta chain was sequenced in a study of vaccination effects on CD4 cells after COVID-19. General study points: Healthy vaccinees' vaccine-induced clones included only 1 of 255 cross-reacting with common cold coronaviruses. Clones that were induced by infection or by vaccine showed marked contraction late after vaccination.

Remarks on this clone: What it recognizes is unknown.

The CDR3 has 14 amino acids. CDR1 is SGHRS, CDR2 YFSETQ, per germline. Trimming stripped 5 bases from V and 4 bases from J, with 15 bases between. Antigen-specific CD4+ T cells were first expanded with viral peptide pools by the ViraFEST assay and only then sequenced. Isolating CD4+ T cells followed ten to eleven days of culture. Each person got two doses of an mRNA SARS-CoV-2 vaccine, BNT162b2 or mRNA-1273. The study found no prior SARS-CoV-2 infection in the vaccine recipients, who tested negative for nucleocapsid antibodies. Libraries were prepared by immunoSEQ multiplex PCR; TCRdb keeps only in-frame clonotypes and omits some of them. Here the sample spans tens of thousands of clones, around three quarters being singletons.

The chain employs TRBV5-1 and TRBJ1-2; maybe TRBD1 (6 bases). The receptor was isolated from a human donor who received a COVID-19 vaccine. Sequenced here: CD4+ T cells from PBMCs cultured with HCoV-OC43 spike peptides, sampled after COVID-19 vaccination. Subset reported: HCoV-OC43 spike overlapping peptide pool stimulation. The CDR3 loop reads CASRRGDRPYGYTF. CDR3 sequence (DNA): TGCGCCAGCAGAAGGGGGGACCGGCCCTATGGCTACACCTTC.